Listed here are 15 T cell receptor beta chains from one sample, sequenced in a study of T cell changes during pregnancy in multiple sclerosis (dated by TCRdb to about 2019). The method was the immunoSEQ multiplex PCR assay. In TCRdb, the immuneACCESS table is reduced to in-frame sequences with V and J assigned. These tables do not hold every clone; where another copy was compared, an unresolved V gene accounts for under half, and the others remain unexplained. Within this sample are around 51,000 clones, with just over 90% of them counted one time only. The ten top clones hold around 2% of the sample. Sequenced here: peripheral blood, sampled in the second trimester of pregnancy. The receptors originated from a female donor with multiple sclerosis, enrolled in a pregnancy study.

This chain joins TRBV7-9 and TRBJ2-3; no firm D call. With 0 bases removed from V and 0 bases from J, the gap between germline ends came to 7 bases. The CDR3 is made up of 15 amino acids. The germline V gene encodes CDR1 SEHNR and CDR2 FQNEAQ (reference sequence). This CDR3 reads CASSLAPRSTDTQYF. CDR3 nucleotides: TGTGCCAGCAGCTTAGCCCCCAGGAGCACAGATACGCAGTATTTT.

This chain uses TRBV13 with TRBJ2-1; 10 bases are a match to TRBD2. J lost 4 bases, V lost 3 bases, and 3 bases had no gene match. CDR3 size: 15 residues. Germline-derived CDR1 and CDR2 are PRHDT and FYEKMQ (reference sequence). CDR3 region: CASSLEREGYNEQFF. In DNA, the CDR3 is TGTGCCAGCAGCTTGGAGCGGGAGGGATACAATGAGCAGTTCTTC.

This sequence joins TRBV29-1 and TRBJ1-1; TRBD1 might be the D (6 bases). CDR3 length: 12 amino acids. V lost 5 bases, J lost 6 bases, and 13 bases lay in between. The V gene's germline CDR1 is SQVTM and CDR2 ANQGSEA. This CDR3 is CSVNRGAAEAFF. The CDR3 DNA follows: TGCAGCGTTAACCGGGGGGCAGCTGAAGCTTTCTTT.

The gene calls are TRBV6-1 and TRBJ2-5; TRBD1 matches at 7 bases. V lost 6 bases, J lost 4 bases, and 5 bases stayed unmatched. The germline V gene encodes CDR1 MNHNS and CDR2 SASEGT. There are 13 residues in the CDR3. The CDR3 nucleotides read TGTGCCAGCAGACAAACAGGGGTAGAGACCCAGTACTTC. Residues: CASRQTGVETQYF.

The rearrangement uses TRBV7-2 and TRBJ2-1; TRBD2 agrees at 12 bases. V was pared by 4 bases and J by 7 bases, with 11 bases of the junction left unmatched. The CDR3 is made up of 17 amino acids. In germline, CDR1 is SGHTA, CDR2 FQGNSA. This CDR3 reads CASSSSPSGRVGNEQFF. The CDR3 DNA follows: TGTGCCAGCAGCTCCAGCCCTAGCGGGAGGGTCGGGAATGAGCAGTTCTTC.

V and J are TRBV18 and TRBJ2-7, with 8 nucleotides matching TRBD2. From germline, CDR1 is KGHSH and CDR2 LQKENI. This CDR3 is 13 amino acids long. Unmatched junction bases numbered 10, after V lost 2 bases and J lost 13 bases. The CDR3 sequence is CASSPKRAGETYF. DNA for the CDR3: TGTGCCAGCTCACCAAAAAGAGCGGGAGAAACTTACTTC.

This sequence joins TRBV7-2 and TRBJ2-1; TRBD2 matches at 7 bases. V shed 1 base, J shed 15 bases, and the junction held 9 bases outside the gene matches. Germline V gene lookup returns CDR1 SGHTA and CDR2 FQGNSA. This CDR3 is 13 amino acids long. Written as DNA, the CDR3 is TGTGCCAGCAGCTTAGTTTTGGCGGGAGATGCGTTCTTC. Amino acid sequence: CASSLVLAGDAFF.

The chain employs TRBV7-6 and TRBJ1-6; the match to TRBD1 covers 9 bases. Germline trimming cut 3 bases from V and 6 bases from J; bases unmatched to any gene: 6. CDR3 length: 16 amino acids. Germline loops: CDR1 SGHVS, CDR2 FNYEAQ. The CDR3, as DNA: TGTGCCAGCAGCTTCGGGGGACAGGGCCTTAATTCACCCCTCCACTTT. Its protein is CASSFGGQGLNSPLHF.

This clone has just one count. V gene TRBV28 combines with J gene TRBJ2-7; 9 bases are a match to TRBD2. Losses at the gene ends were 7 bases for V and 2 bases for J; bases not matched to a gene: 6. The CDR3 length is 14 residues. CDR1 is MDHEN, CDR2 SYDVKM, per germline. The CDR3 coding sequence is TGTGCCAGCAAAAGGGCTAGCGGGACCTACGAGCAGTACTTC. Translating gives CASKRASGTYEQYF.

The chain employs TRBV13 and TRBJ2-7, with TRBD2 matching over 11 bases. Germline CDR1 reads PRHDT; CDR2 reads FYEKMQ (reference sequence). The CDR3 sequence is 18 residues long. J was trimmed by 3 bases and V by 5 bases; bases with no gene match: 15. The CDR3 DNA sequence: TGTGCCAGCAGCACAAAGAACCCACTAGCGGGAGTGGACTACGAGCAGTACTTC. This gives the protein CASSTKNPLAGVDYEQYF.

The chain is built from TRBV19 and TRBJ2-1; 10 bases match TRBD2. Germline CDR1 is LNHDA and CDR2 is SQIVND (reference sequence). V dropped 3 bases and J dropped 4; count of bases not matched to a gene: 6. The CDR3 loop spans 16 amino acids. The CDR3 DNA follows: TGTGCCAGTAGTATGACCACTAGCGGGATTTACAATGAGCAGTTCTTC. Protein sequence: CASSMTTSGIYNEQFF.

V gene TRBV2 combines with J gene TRBJ2-1; TRBD2 aligns across 7 bases. The CDR3 length is 15 residues. After removal of 7 bases from V and 3 bases from J, the junction contained 9 bases not matched to a gene. Germline assignment: CDR1 SNHLY and CDR2 FYNNEI. This CDR3 reads CASTGLADYYNEQFF. The CDR3 DNA sequence: TGTGCCAGCACCGGCCTAGCGGACTACTACAATGAGCAGTTCTTC.

V is TRBV19 and J is TRBJ1-2; D perhaps matches TRBD1 (5 bases). Between the trimmed V and J ends, which lost 1 base and 2 bases, there was a span of 11 bases. The germline V gene has CDR1 LNHDA and CDR2 SQIVND (reference sequence). The length of the CDR3 is 15 residues. The CDR3 sequence: CASSIVATVNYGYTF. The CDR3 DNA is TGTGCCAGTAGTATAGTCGCGACAGTCAACTATGGCTACACCTTC.

The chain links TRBV5-1 to TRBJ2-3, with 12 bases that match TRBD2. After removal of 0 bases from V and 4 bases from J, the junction contained 3 bases not matched to a gene. The CDR3 length is 16 residues. CDR1 is SGHRS, CDR2 YFSETQ, per germline. The CDR3 DNA sequence: TGCGCCAGCAGCTTGGGCCCTAGCGGGAGGGCAGATACGCAGTATTTT. It is translated as CASSLGPSGRADTQYF.

This clone was recorded a few times. The chain has TRBV7-9 and TRBJ1-5; D is possibly TRBD1 (5 bases). The V gene lost 4 bases and the J gene lost 0 bases, with 10 bases spanning the gap. Looked up from germline, CDR1 is SEHNR and CDR2 is FQNEAQ (reference sequence). The CDR3 runs 15 residues. CDR3 DNA: TGTGCCAGCAGCTCGATCGACAGTAGCAATCAGCCCCAGCATTTT. This gives the protein CASSSIDSSNQPQHF.